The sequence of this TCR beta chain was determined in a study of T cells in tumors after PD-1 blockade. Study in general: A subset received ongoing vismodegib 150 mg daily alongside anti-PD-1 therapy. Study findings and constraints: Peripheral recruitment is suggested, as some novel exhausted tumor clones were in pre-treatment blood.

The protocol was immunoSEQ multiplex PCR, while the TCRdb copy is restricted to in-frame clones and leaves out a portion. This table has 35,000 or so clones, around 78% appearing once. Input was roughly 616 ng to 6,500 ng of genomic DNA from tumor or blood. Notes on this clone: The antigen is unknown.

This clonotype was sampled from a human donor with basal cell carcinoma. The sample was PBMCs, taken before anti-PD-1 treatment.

The CDR3 reads CASSLAVGSLTYYEQFF. The CDR3 DNA sequence: TGTGCCAGCAGCTTAGCCGTCGGCTCTTTAACGTATTATGAGCAGTTCTTC. The chain links TRBV7-9 to TRBJ2-1; no clear D gene. The germline gives CDR1 SEHNR, CDR2 FQNEAQ (reference sequence). Trimming shortened V by 0 bases and J by 8 bases, and 20 bases separated the two germline ends. This CDR3 contains 17 residues. The whole variable domain, remainder taken from reference TRBV7-9 and TRBJ2-1, is DTGVSQNPRHKITKRGQNVTFRCDPISEHNRLYWYRQTLGQGPEFLTYFQNEAQLEKSRLLSDRFSAERPKGSFSTLEIQRTEQGDSAMYLCASSLAVGSLTYYEQFFGPGTRLTVL.